The rows below give T cell receptor beta chains drawn from one sample of a study of glioma-infiltrating T cells after dendritic cell vaccination. Assay used: immunoSEQ multiplex PCR; TCRdb lists only in-frame clones, some missing. The sample carries roughly 100,000 clones, nearly 90% recorded once. The sample was blood, taken after dendritic cell vaccination. The origin of the receptors is a human donor with glioblastoma. CDR3s leave out the opening cysteine and the closing phenylalanine or tryptophan. Fields, in order: V gene, clone size, D gene, CDR3 length, CDR3 protein. D genes are given only for firm matches. A clone size is listed for some rows: how often the clone was seen (once, few, many), or a class if it is expanded.

V gene: TRBV10-1; clone size: once; D gene: NA; CDR3 length: 14; CDR3 protein: ASGNFLAMYQETQY
V gene: TRBV4-1; clone size: NA; D gene: TRBD2; CDR3 length: 16; CDR3 protein: ASSLTGTSSPYQETQY
V gene: TRBV18; clone size: NA; D gene: TRBD2; CDR3 length: 14; CDR3 protein: ASSSASGGNTGELF
V gene: TRBV30; clone size: NA; D gene: TRBD1; CDR3 length: 12; CDR3 protein: AWRGTGSETEAF
V gene: TRBV10-1; clone size: NA; D gene: TRBD1; CDR3 length: 16; CDR3 protein: ASSESKGGYENTGELF
V gene: TRBV7-3; clone size: NA; D gene: NA; CDR3 length: 12; CDR3 protein: ASRGTANTGELF
V gene: TRBV4-1; clone size: NA; D gene: NA; CDR3 length: 14; CDR3 protein: ASSQDFGGADTEAF
V gene: TRBV7-9; clone size: NA; D gene: NA; CDR3 length: 12; CDR3 protein: ASSTQTSRGEQF
V gene: TRBV9; clone size: NA; D gene: NA; CDR3 length: 13; CDR3 protein: ASSRSRQYTDTQY
V gene: TRBV4-1; clone size: NA; D gene: TRBD1; CDR3 length: 14; CDR3 protein: TSSQPTGGAGTEAF
V gene: TRBV9; clone size: few; D gene: NA; CDR3 length: 13; CDR3 protein: ASSVGGGAMDTQY
V gene: TRBV11-2; clone size: NA; D gene: TRBD1; CDR3 length: 14; CDR3 protein: ASSLEVGTGTEKLF
V gene: TRBV11-2; clone size: NA; D gene: NA; CDR3 length: 11; CDR3 protein: ASSLGGNYGYT
V gene: TRBV6-5; clone size: NA; D gene: TRBD1; CDR3 length: 12; CDR3 protein: ASSYGRGLSPLH
V gene: TRBV7-9; clone size: NA; D gene: NA; CDR3 length: 12; CDR3 protein: ASISGTGNTEAF
V gene: TRBV6-6; clone size: NA; D gene: NA; CDR3 length: 10; CDR3 protein: ASSYGGAEAF
V gene: TRBV19; clone size: NA; D gene: NA; CDR3 length: 12; CDR3 protein: ASSMVLGGTEAF
V gene: TRBV2; clone size: NA; D gene: NA; CDR3 length: 11; CDR3 protein: ASSPQHERGAF
V gene: TRBV30; clone size: NA; D gene: TRBD1; CDR3 length: 13; CDR3 protein: AWSRPDRMNTEAF
V gene: TRBV2; clone size: NA; D gene: NA; CDR3 length: 11; CDR3 protein: ASLWAGNTEAF
V gene: TRBV11-3; clone size: NA; D gene: NA; CDR3 length: 15; CDR3 protein: ASSPRGWRGGTGELF
V gene: TRBV18; clone size: NA; D gene: NA; CDR3 length: 13; CDR3 protein: ASSPGESVNEKLF
V gene: TRBV5-5; clone size: NA; D gene: TRBD1; CDR3 length: 12; CDR3 protein: ASSGTGGPYEQY
V gene: TRBV5-6; clone size: NA; D gene: NA; CDR3 length: 11; CDR3 protein: ASSSKGAGELF
V gene: TRBV4-1; clone size: NA; D gene: TRBD2; CDR3 length: 14; CDR3 protein: ASSQERGGATDTQY
V gene: TRBV11-2; clone size: NA; D gene: NA; CDR3 length: 12; CDR3 protein: ASRPGVSYNEQF
V gene: TRBV5-8; clone size: NA; D gene: NA; CDR3 length: 13; CDR3 protein: ASSLWGRVNNEQF
V gene: TRBV18; clone size: NA; D gene: TRBD1; CDR3 length: 14; CDR3 protein: ASSPYPGQRNQPQH
V gene: TRBV7-9; clone size: once; D gene: NA; CDR3 length: 12; CDR3 protein: ASRQEDFTGELF
V gene: TRBV11-3; clone size: NA; D gene: NA; CDR3 length: 11; CDR3 protein: ASSLGSPYEQY
V gene: TRBV2; clone size: NA; D gene: NA; CDR3 length: 11; CDR3 protein: ASITGVEKKLF
V gene: TRBV7-9; clone size: few; D gene: TRBD2; CDR3 length: 11; CDR3 protein: ASSFAGAETQY
V gene: TRBV2; clone size: few; D gene: TRBD2; CDR3 length: 13; CDR3 protein: ASRPRLAGGETQY
V gene: TRBV7-2; clone size: NA; D gene: TRBD1; CDR3 length: 14; CDR3 protein: ASSSGGTGGTDTQY
V gene: TRBV5-1; clone size: NA; D gene: NA; CDR3 length: 14; CDR3 protein: ASSLDKAGITGELF
V gene: TRBV18; clone size: NA; D gene: TRBD1; CDR3 length: 13; CDR3 protein: ASSPTGASDTEAF
V gene: TRBV11-2; clone size: NA; D gene: NA; CDR3 length: 14; CDR3 protein: ASSPQRPASYNEQF
V gene: TRBV10-1; clone size: few; D gene: TRBD2; CDR3 length: 13; CDR3 protein: ASSEDSGGYNEQF
V gene: TRBV10-3; clone size: once; D gene: NA; CDR3 length: 11; CDR3 protein: ATSDTTADGYT
V gene: TRBV18; clone size: NA; D gene: NA; CDR3 length: 10; CDR3 protein: ASSGQLYEQY
V gene: TRBV7-3; clone size: NA; D gene: TRBD1; CDR3 length: 11; CDR3 protein: ASSDPAGGGYT
V gene: TRBV6-5; clone size: NA; D gene: NA; CDR3 length: 11; CDR3 protein: ASSYGGLYEQY
V gene: TRBV27; clone size: NA; D gene: TRBD2; CDR3 length: 15; CDR3 protein: ASRPMYRLAEGDTQY
V gene: TRBV5-4; clone size: NA; D gene: NA; CDR3 length: 14; CDR3 protein: ASGPTSSAYYNEQF
V gene: TRBV5-1; clone size: NA; D gene: TRBD2; CDR3 length: 13; CDR3 protein: ASSPSSGSLYEQY